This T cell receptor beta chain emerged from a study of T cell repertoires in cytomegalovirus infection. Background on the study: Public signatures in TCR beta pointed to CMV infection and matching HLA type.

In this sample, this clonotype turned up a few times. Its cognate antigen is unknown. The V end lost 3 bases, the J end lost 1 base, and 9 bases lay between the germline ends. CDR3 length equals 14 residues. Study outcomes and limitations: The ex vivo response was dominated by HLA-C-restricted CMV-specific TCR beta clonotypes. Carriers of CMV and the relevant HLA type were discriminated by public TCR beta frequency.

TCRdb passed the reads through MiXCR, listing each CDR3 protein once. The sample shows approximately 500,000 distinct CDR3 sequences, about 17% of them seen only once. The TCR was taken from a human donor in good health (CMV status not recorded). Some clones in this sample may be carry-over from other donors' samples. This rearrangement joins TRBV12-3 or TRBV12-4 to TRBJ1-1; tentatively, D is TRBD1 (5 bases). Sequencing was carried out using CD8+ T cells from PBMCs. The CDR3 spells CASSLWGSNTEAFF. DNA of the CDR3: TGTGCCAGCAGTTTGTGGGGCTCGAACACTGAAGCTTTCTTT.